This is a list of T cell receptor beta chains from one sample in a study of blood T cell repertoires in COVID-19. Some clones are missing from TCRdb's copy, which holds only in-frame ones; the method was immunoSEQ multiplex PCR. This sample carries almost 250,000 clones, approximately 90% of them seen once, and the ten largest clones take 3.5% to 4.5%. Sequenced sample: PBMCs or T cells enriched from blood (not recorded which). Source of these receptors: a woman in her thirties who had recovered from COVID-19. CDR3s leave out the opening cysteine and the closing phenylalanine or tryptophan.

len: 12
v_gene: TRBV15
CDR3aa: ATSRDDPEDGYT

len: 12
v_gene: TRBV4-3
CDR3aa: ASSQEQIYNEQF

len: 9
v_gene: TRBV5-8
CDR3aa: ASGETLRYT

len: 13
v_gene: TRBV18
CDR3aa: ASSPRDSANYGYT

len: 10
v_gene: TRBV28
CDR3aa: ASSPGDYGYT

len: 14
v_gene: TRBV28
CDR3aa: ASSLSMGAGNHEAF

len: 12
v_gene: TRBV2
CDR3aa: ASSVPVTNYGYT

len: 10
v_gene: TRBV11-2
CDR3aa: ASSKRENTQY

len: 12
v_gene: TRBV18
CDR3aa: ASSPQGVSYEQY

len: 13
v_gene: TRBV7-3
CDR3aa: ASSPKAGRTDTQY

len: 13
v_gene: TRBV4-3
CDR3aa: ASSQDTRGVWEQY

len: 16
v_gene: TRBV9
CDR3aa: ASSAHELRTSGYNEQF

len: 13
v_gene: TRBV4-1
CDR3aa: ASSQGAANTGELF

len: 11
v_gene: TRBV6-5
CDR3aa: ASSYGGHYGYT

len: 13
v_gene: TRBV6-5
CDR3aa: ASSEGGQGYNEQF

len: 15
v_gene: TRBV4-3
CDR3aa: ASSQSAGTSATGELF

len: 14
v_gene: TRBV27
CDR3aa: ASSPSDRGRVDGYT

len: 12
v_gene: TRBV27
CDR3aa: ASSLGGSTDTQY

len: 11
v_gene: TRBV24-1
CDR3aa: ATSDSVTGEQY

len: 13
v_gene: TRBV9
CDR3aa: ASSPGPGELYEQY

len: 13
v_gene: TRBV10-3
CDR3aa: AISPLDSLPAEAF

len: 13
v_gene: TRBV11-3
CDR3aa: ASSLSSGQGGELF

len: 14
v_gene: TRBV27
CDR3aa: ASSFTQRSGADTQY

len: 12
v_gene: TRBV25-1
CDR3aa: ASSDPSGSDEQF

len: 14
v_gene: TRBV11-2
CDR3aa: ASSAPGQGRLYEQY

len: 11
v_gene: TRBV30
CDR3aa: AWSVGPYNEQF

len: 8
v_gene: TRBV5-1
CDR3aa: ATLNTEAF

len: 14
v_gene: TRBV2
CDR3aa: ASGLSGTLENEKLF

len: 13
v_gene: TRBV5-1
CDR3aa: ASSLAGGNGQPQH

len: 14
v_gene: TRBV5-1
CDR3aa: ASSLAGQGRNTEAF

len: 11
v_gene: TRBV29-1
CDR3aa: SARTGLNTEAF

len: 14
v_gene: TRBV6-6
CDR3aa: ASSSRGTGENEKLF

len: 14
v_gene: TRBV4-3
CDR3aa: ASSRGPPQGANVLT

len: 14
v_gene: TRBV28
CDR3aa: ASSSALQGMNSPLH

len: 13
v_gene: TRBV7-2
CDR3aa: ASSQGQGVSYGYT

len: 14
v_gene: TRBV19
CDR3aa: ASSTPWDRGFYGYT

len: 12
v_gene: TRBV10-3
CDR3aa: ATRIDREVAEQY

len: 15
v_gene: TRBV5-1
CDR3aa: ASSSTGGAGEWNGYT

len: 12
v_gene: TRBV4-3
CDR3aa: ASSQDSASQPQH

len: 13
v_gene: TRBV4-3
CDR3aa: ASSQVGAGSDEAF

len: 12
v_gene: TRBV11-2
CDR3aa: ASSLGAVNYGYT

len: 13
v_gene: TRBV7-9
CDR3aa: ASSLASGRSETQY

len: 13
v_gene: TRBV19
CDR3aa: ASSIQQRGNQPQH

len: 12
v_gene: TRBV28
CDR3aa: ASSLSGRVDIQY

len: 15
v_gene: TRBV9
CDR3aa: ASSVDPYPFGANVLT

len: 11
v_gene: TRBV24-1
CDR3aa: ATLTGGSYEQY

len: 12
v_gene: TRBV5-1
CDR3aa: ASSQGGRNTEAF

len: 14
v_gene: TRBV9
CDR3aa: ASSVESSGRTDTQY

len: 14
v_gene: TRBV4-1
CDR3aa: ASSQEGSSGANVLT

len: 13
v_gene: TRBV5-1
CDR3aa: ASSSRTATNEKLF